Listed below are T cell receptor beta chains from one sample, sequenced in a study of CD4 and CD8 cells across lung adenocarcinoma regions. TCRdb fed the PCR reads into MiXCR, producing one record per CDR3 protein. In the table there are over 6,500 distinct CDR3 sequences, around 53% of which are singletons. The specimen was CD8+ T cells from the center of a lung tumor. The receptors stem from a male donor with lung adenocarcinoma. The CD4 and CD8 labels of this study may be unreliable. The CDR3 runs from the conserved cysteine through the conserved F or W. A D gene is named only where the DNA matches it firmly. The size entry is marked missing in some rows and otherwise reads once, few, many or a size class.

V gene	D gene	J gene	clone size	CDR3 DNA	CDR3 protein
TRBV10-3	-	TRBJ2-2	many	TGTGCCATCAGCCCAGGTCCTCCTCGAGGGGAGCTGTTTTTT	CAISPGPPRGELFF
TRBV30	-	TRBJ1-5	-	TGTGCCTGCGCCCTGGGGGGAAAATATAGCAATCAGCCCCAGCATTTT	CACALGGKYSNQPQHF
TRBV7-6	-	TRBJ2-3	many	TGTGCCAGCAGCCATCGACACCCAGATACGCAGTATTTT	CASSHRHPDTQYF
TRBV10-1	-	TRBJ1-1	few	TGCGCCAGCAGCGGGCGGGCGGCTGAAGCTTTCTTT	CASSGRAAEAFF
TRBV6-5	-	TRBJ2-3	once	TGTGCCAGCAGTTACTCGGGGGCGGGCACAGATACGCAGTATTTT	CASSYSGAGTDTQYF
TRBV28	-	TRBJ2-3	once	TGTGCCAGTATCTTTCGGGGCAGTAGAGATACGCAGTATTTT	CASIFRGSRDTQYF
TRBV6-1	-	TRBJ2-5	few	TGTGCCAGCAGGGAGTGGTCTTTGTCCGGCGAAGAGACCCAGTACTTC	CASREWSLSGEETQYF
TRBV6-5	TRBD1	TRBJ2-7	many	TGTGCCAGCAGTTACCCCCGGACAGGGGGTTCGTCCTACGAGCAGTACTTC	CASSYPRTGGSSYEQYF
TRBV6-1	TRBD2	TRBJ2-3	-	TGTGCCAGCAGTGAGGGACTAGCGGGAGCAGATACGCAGTATTTT	CASSEGLAGADTQYF
TRBV6-1	-	TRBJ1-2	few	TGTGCCAGCAATGAAGGGGTTGGCTACACCTTC	CASNEGVGYTF
TRBV14	-	TRBJ2-1	many	TGTGCCAGCACCCCCCTGGAAGGTGAGCAGTTCTTC	CASTPLEGEQFF
TRBV7-2	TRBD1	TRBJ2-4	few	TGTGCCAGCAGCCGAGGGCACAGGGGAAATGGAGACATTCAGTACTTC	CASSRGHRGNGDIQYF
TRBV6-1	-	TRBJ1-1	-	TGTGCCAGCTGGGCCAGGGGTCTTATCACTGAAGCTTTCTTT	CASWARGLITEAFF
TRBV10-2	TRBD2	TRBJ2-5	-	TGCGCCAGCAGGGCGGGGGGCCGGGGGGAGACCCAGTACTTC	CASRAGGRGETQYF
TRBV6-1	-	TRBJ2-3	-	TGTGCCAGCAGCGCTCGCTGGGACACGCAGTATTTT	CASSARWDTQYF
TRBV6-5	TRBD2	TRBJ2-1	-	TGTGCCAGCAGTTACTCGAAGGGGACTAGCGGCCGATACAATGAGCAGTTCTTC	CASSYSKGTSGRYNEQFF
TRBV6-1	TRBD1	TRBJ2-7	-	TGTGCCAGCAGCCCCGGACAGGGGGCGCAGACCGAGCAGTACTTC	CASSPGQGAQTEQYF
TRBV6-1	TRBD2	TRBJ2-1	-	TGTGCCGGCAGCTTTGGACTAGAGGGGAACAATGAGCAGTTCTTC	CAGSFGLEGNNEQFF
TRBV6-1	-	TRBJ2-7	-	TGTGCCAGCAGTGCGACATTGGGCTCCTACGAGCAGTACTTC	CASSATLGSYEQYF
TRBV7-2	-	TRBJ1-2	many	TGTGCCAGCAGCTTAGACAGCGTCTATGGCTACACCTTC	CASSLDSVYGYTF
TRBV6-1	-	TRBJ2-2	-	TGTGCCAGCAGTGAGGAGGAGGGCCAGGGTGCCGGGGAGCTGTTTTTT	CASSEEEGQGAGELFF
TRBV15	-	TRBJ2-7	many	TGTGCCACCAGCAGAGACAAACCCACCTACGAGCAGTACTTC	CATSRDKPTYEQYF
TRBV6-1	TRBD2	TRBJ2-1	few	TGTGCCAGCCTCGCCGGGACTAGCGTTGGGGAGCAGTTCTTC	CASLAGTSVGEQFF
TRBV10-3	TRBD1	TRBJ2-7	once	TGTGCCATCAGCGACAGGGTTAGCGACGAGCAGTACTTC	CAISDRVSDEQYF
TRBV10-3	-	TRBJ2-1	-	TGTGCCATCAGTGATCCCCCCGCAACTAGTGGTGAGCAGTTCTTC	CAISDPPATSGEQFF
TRBV10-1	-	TRBJ2-1	once	TGCGCCAGCAGTGAGTCGGTTGAGCAGTTCTTC	CASSESVEQFF
TRBV20-1	-	TRBJ2-1	-	TGCAGTGGGGTCAAGGAGGGTCAGTTCTTC	CSGVKEGQFF
TRBV27	TRBD1	TRBJ2-3	few	TGTGCCAGCAGTTTCAACCGGGACAGGATGGATACGCAGTATTTT	CASSFNRDRMDTQYF
TRBV27	-	TRBJ2-4	-	TGTGCCAGCAGAAAACAAGGACTGTCCAACAAAAACATTCAGTACTTC	CASRKQGLSNKNIQYF
TRBV6-4	-	TRBJ2-4	-	TGTGCCAACCACAACCAGGGTAACATTCAGTACTTC	CANHNQGNIQYF
TRBV6-1	-	TRBJ1-1	-	TGTGCCAGCAGTGAAGTAAGGAACACTGAAGCTTTCTTT	CASSEVRNTEAFF
TRBV4-1	-	TRBJ2-1	many	TGCGCCAGCAGCCAAGGTGAGGCGGGGACAAACAATGAGCAGTTCTTC	CASSQGEAGTNNEQFF
TRBV7-6	TRBD1	TRBJ2-2	-	TGTGCCAGCAGCTTAGGACAGGGTGGCGGGGAGCTGTTTTTT	CASSLGQGGGELFF
TRBV27	TRBD2	TRBJ2-5	-	TGTGCCAGCAGTCCCCTGGGGAGCGGGAGTGGTGGGACCCAGTACTTC	CASSPLGSGSGGTQYF
TRBV27	-	TRBJ1-2	-	TGTGCCAGCAGAGAAGGGAGGGGGTCTGGCTACACCTTC	CASREGRGSGYTF
TRBV6-1	TRBD2	TRBJ2-2	-	TGTGCCAGCAGCCGACTAGCGGGGTCCGGGGAGCTGTTTTTT	CASSRLAGSGELFF
TRBV6-1	TRBD2	TRBJ2-3	-	TGTGCCAGCAGACCTAGCCGGACTAGCGGCACAGATACGCAGTATTTT	CASRPSRTSGTDTQYF
TRBV27	-	TRBJ1-2	-	TGTGCCAGCAGTTTAGGCCCACGACAGGCTGGCTACACCTTC	CASSLGPRQAGYTF
TRBV25-1	-	TRBJ2-1	-	TGTGCCAGCAGTTTCGGGGTCTACAATGAGCAGTTCTTC	CASSFGVYNEQFF
TRBV27	TRBD2	TRBJ2-7	-	TGTGCCAGCACTCAGCGGGGAGGCTACGAGCAGTACTTC	CASTQRGGYEQYF
TRBV6-1	-	TRBJ2-2	-	TGTGCCAGCAGTACCCACCGGGACACCACGAACACCGGGGAGCTGTTTTTT	CASSTHRDTTNTGELFF
TRBV6-5	TRBD2	TRBJ2-1	-	TGTGCCAGCAGTTACTCTAGCGGGAGGGCTGGCGATGAGCAGTTCTTC	CASSYSSGRAGDEQFF
TRBV7-2	-	TRBJ2-7	-	TGTGGCGAAACGGGCCTGGGAGCCAAAGATACGCAGTACTTC	CGETGLGAKDTQYF
TRBV6-1	-	TRBJ2-2	few	TGTGCCAGCAGTCCCAAGGACAGAAACACCGGGGAGCTGTTTTTT	CASSPKDRNTGELFF
TRBV6-1	TRBD2	TRBJ2-5	-	TGTGCCAGCAGTCAGATAGCGGGAGCAAACAATGAGCAGTACTTC	CASSQIAGANNEQYF
TRBV6-5	-	TRBJ2-7	many	TGTGCCAGCAGTCCGAGCATGGGGGATGACTCCTACGAGCAGTACTTC	CASSPSMGDDSYEQYF
TRBV12-3/TRBV12-4	TRBD2	TRBJ2-3	-	TGTGCCAGCAGTGTGACTAGCGGGGGGGTGAGCACAGATACGCAGTATTTT	CASSVTSGGVSTDTQYF
TRBV6-5	-	TRBJ2-3	once	TGTGCCAGCAGTTACAGGAACACAGATACGCAGTATTTT	CASSYRNTDTQYF
TRBV6-1	-	TRBJ2-1	few	TGTGCCAGCAGTCAGAGCTCCTACGAGCAGTTCTTC	CASSQSSYEQFF
TRBV7-6	-	TRBJ2-2	-	TGTGCCAGCAGCTTACTGGGCTTCACCGGGGAGCTGTTTTTT	CASSLLGFTGELFF
TRBV5-1	-	TRBJ2-3	few	TGCGCCAGCAGCCGGGCCTCAGATACGCAGTATTTT	CASSRASDTQYF
TRBV6-2/TRBV6-3	TRBD2	TRBJ2-7	-	TGTGCCAGTCGGACTAGCGGGCGCTACGAGCAGTACTTC	CASRTSGRYEQYF
TRBV6-1	TRBD2	TRBJ2-1	few	TGTGCCAGCGATTTAGGACTAGCGGGGGGGCGGACCTACAATGAGCAGTTCTTC	CASDLGLAGGRTYNEQFF
TRBV4-1	-	TRBJ1-2	-	TGCGCCAGCAGCCAAGAGCGGGGTTCCTATGGCTACACCTTC	CASSQERGSYGYTF
TRBV6-1	-	TRBJ1-6	-	TGTGCCAGCAGGGCCGGGACCTATAATTCACCCCTCCACTTT	CASRAGTYNSPLHF
TRBV10-3	-	TRBJ2-1	-	TGTGCCACCAGCTCCTGGAACAATGAGCAGTTCTTC	CATSSWNNEQFF
TRBV7-8	TRBD1	TRBJ2-5	once	TGTGCCAGCAGATCACAGGGGCGCTGCGCCCAAGAGACGCAGTACTTT	CASRSQGRCAQETQYF
TRBV6-1	TRBD2	TRBJ2-3	few	TGTGCCAGCAGTGTGGTAGCGGGGAGCACAGATACGCAGTATTTT	CASSVVAGSTDTQYF
TRBV6-1	-	TRBJ2-2	-	TGTGCCAGCAGTGAAGCGGGGGCCGGGGAGCTGTTTTTT	CASSEAGAGELFF